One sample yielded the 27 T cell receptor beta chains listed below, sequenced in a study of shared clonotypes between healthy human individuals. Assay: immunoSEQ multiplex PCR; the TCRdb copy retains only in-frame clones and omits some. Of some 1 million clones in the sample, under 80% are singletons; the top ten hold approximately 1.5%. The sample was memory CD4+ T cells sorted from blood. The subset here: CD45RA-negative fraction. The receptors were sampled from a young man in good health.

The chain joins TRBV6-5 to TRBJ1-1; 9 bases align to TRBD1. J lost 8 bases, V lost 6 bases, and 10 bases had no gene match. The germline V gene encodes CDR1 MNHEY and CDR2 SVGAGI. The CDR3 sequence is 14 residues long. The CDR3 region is CASRKGQGIGEAFF. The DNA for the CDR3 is TGTGCCAGCAGAAAAGGACAGGGGATAGGGGAAGCTTTCTTT.

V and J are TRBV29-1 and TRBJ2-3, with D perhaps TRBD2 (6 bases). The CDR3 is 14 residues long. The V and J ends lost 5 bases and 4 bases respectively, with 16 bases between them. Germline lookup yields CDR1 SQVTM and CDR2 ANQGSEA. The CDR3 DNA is TGCAGCGTTCTTTTGGCGGGGTTTTCAGATACGCAGTATTTT. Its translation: CSVLLAGFSDTQYF.

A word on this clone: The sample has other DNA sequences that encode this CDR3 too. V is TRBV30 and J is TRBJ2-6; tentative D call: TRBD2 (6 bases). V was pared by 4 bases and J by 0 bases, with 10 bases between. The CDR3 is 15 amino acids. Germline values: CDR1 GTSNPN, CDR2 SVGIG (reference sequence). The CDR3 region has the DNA TGTGCCTGGACGGGGGTTAGCTCTGGGGCCAACGTCCTGACTTTC. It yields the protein CAWTGVSSGANVLTF.

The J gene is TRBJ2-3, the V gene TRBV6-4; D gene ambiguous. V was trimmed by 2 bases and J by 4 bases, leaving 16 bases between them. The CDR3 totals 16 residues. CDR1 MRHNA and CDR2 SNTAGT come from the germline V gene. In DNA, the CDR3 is TGTGCCAGCAGTGACACCAACAGAGTTCCCCCAGATACGCAGTATTTT. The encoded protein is CASSDTNRVPPDTQYF.

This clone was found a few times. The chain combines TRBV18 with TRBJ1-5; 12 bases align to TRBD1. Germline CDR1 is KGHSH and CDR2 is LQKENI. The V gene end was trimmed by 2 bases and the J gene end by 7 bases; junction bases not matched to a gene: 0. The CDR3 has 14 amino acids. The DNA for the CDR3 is TGTGCCAGCTCACCAGGGACAGGGGGCCAGCCCCAGCATTTT. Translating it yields CASSPGTGGQPQHF.

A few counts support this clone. The CDR3 loop reads CASSYGDTQYF. The CDR3 coding sequence is TGCGCCAGCAGCTACGGAGATACGCAGTATTTT. The chain uses TRBV5-1 and TRBJ2-3; D is unresolved. Per germline, CDR1 SGHRS and CDR2 YFSETQ. The CDR3 spans 11 residues. Trimming shortened V by 3 bases and J by 5 bases, and 4 bases separated the two germline ends.

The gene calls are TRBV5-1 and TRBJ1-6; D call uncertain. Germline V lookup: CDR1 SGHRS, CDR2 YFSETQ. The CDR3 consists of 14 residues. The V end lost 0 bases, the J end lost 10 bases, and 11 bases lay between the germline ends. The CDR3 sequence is CASSLVGFGSPLHF. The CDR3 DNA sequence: TGCGCCAGCAGCTTGGTGGGGTTTGGATCACCCCTCCACTTT.

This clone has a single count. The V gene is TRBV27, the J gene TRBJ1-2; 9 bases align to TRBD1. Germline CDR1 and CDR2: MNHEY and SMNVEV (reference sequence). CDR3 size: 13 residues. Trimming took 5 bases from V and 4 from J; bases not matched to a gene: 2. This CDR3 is CASSMTGGYGYTF. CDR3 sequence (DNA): TGTGCCAGCAGTATGACAGGGGGCTATGGCTACACCTTC.

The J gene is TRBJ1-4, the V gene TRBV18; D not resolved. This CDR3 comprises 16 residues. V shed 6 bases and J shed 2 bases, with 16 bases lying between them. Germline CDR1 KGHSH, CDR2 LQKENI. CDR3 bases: TGTGCCAGCTCCCCAGAAGGAGGGATCACTAATGAAAAACTGTTTTTT. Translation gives CASSPEGGITNEKLFF.

The CDR3 is CASIKGEAYNEQFF. The CDR3 DNA follows: TGTGCCAGTATTAAAGGGGAAGCCTACAATGAGCAGTTCTTC. The chain recombines TRBV19 with TRBJ2-1; perhaps TRBD1 as D (5 bases). The CDR3 extends over 14 amino acids. V lost 7 bases and J 2 bases, leaving 12 bases between the germline ends. Looked up from germline, CDR1 is LNHDA and CDR2 is SQIVND (reference sequence).

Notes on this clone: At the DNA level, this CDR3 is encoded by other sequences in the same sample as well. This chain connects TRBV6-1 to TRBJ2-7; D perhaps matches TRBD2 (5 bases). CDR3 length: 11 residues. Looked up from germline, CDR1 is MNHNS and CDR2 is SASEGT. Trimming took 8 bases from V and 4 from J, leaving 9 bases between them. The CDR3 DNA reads TGTGCCAGCTCAGGCGGGTACGAGCAGTACTTC. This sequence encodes CASSGGYEQYF.

Here the CDR3 reads CASSQVSQETGRAVNEQFF. The DNA for the CDR3 is TGTGCCAGCAGCCAAGTATCTCAGGAAACGGGTCGGGCGGTCAATGAGCAGTTCTTC. J is TRBJ2-1 and V is TRBV4-2; D gene unclear. This CDR3 is 19 amino acids long. Trimming pared 1 base from V and 6 bases from J, leaving 25 bases between. The germline V gene has CDR1 LGHNA and CDR2 YNFKEQ.

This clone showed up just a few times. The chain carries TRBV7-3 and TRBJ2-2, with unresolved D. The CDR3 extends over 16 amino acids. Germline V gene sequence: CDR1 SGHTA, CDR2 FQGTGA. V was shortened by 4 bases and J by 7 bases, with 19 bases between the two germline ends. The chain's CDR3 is CASSSITWVGSGELFF. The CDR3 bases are TGTGCCAGCAGCTCAATCACCTGGGTGGGAAGCGGGGAGCTGTTTTTT. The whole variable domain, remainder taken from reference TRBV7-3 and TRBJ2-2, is GAGVSQTPSNKVTEKGKYVELRCDPISGHTALYWYRQSLGQGPEFLIYFQGTGAADDSGLPNDRFFAVRPEGSVSTLKIQRTERGDSAVYLCASSSITWVGSGELFFGEGSRLTVL.

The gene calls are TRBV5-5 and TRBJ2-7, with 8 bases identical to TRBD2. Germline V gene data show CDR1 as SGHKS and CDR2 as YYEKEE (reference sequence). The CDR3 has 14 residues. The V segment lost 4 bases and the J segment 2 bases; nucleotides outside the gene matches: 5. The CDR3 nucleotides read TGTGCCAGCAGCCGGGGGGGCCACGCCTACGAGCAGTACTTC. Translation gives CASSRGGHAYEQYF.

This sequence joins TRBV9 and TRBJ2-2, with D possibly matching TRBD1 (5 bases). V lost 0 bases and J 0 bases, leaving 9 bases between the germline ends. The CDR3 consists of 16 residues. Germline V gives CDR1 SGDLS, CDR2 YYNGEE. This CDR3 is CASSVAGSANTGELFF. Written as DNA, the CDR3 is TGTGCCAGCAGCGTAGCAGGGTCGGCGAACACCGGGGAGCTGTTTTTT.

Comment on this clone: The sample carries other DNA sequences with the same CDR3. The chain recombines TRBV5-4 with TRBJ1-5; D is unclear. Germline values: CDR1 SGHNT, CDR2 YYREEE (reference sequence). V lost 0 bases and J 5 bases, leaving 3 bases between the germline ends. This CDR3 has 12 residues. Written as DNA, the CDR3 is TGTGCCAGCAGCTTGGGAGATCAGCCCCAGCATTTT. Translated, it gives CASSLGDQPQHF. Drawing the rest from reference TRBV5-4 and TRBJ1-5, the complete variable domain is ETGVTQSPTHLIKTRGQQVTLRCSSQSGHNTVSWYQQALGQGPQFIFQYYREEENGRGNFPPRFSGLQFPNYSSELNVNALELDDSALYLCASSLGDQPQHFGDGTRLSIL.

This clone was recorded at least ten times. CDR3 coding DNA: TGCAGCGCTGGAGGGGCGGACTCCTACGAGCAGTACTTC. Its translation is CSAGGADSYEQYF. This chain joins TRBV29-1 and TRBJ2-7; possible D gene TRBD2, 6 bases. Trimming cost V 7 bases and J 0 bases, with 13 bases left between them. Germline V gene lookup returns CDR1 SQVTM and CDR2 ANQGSEA. The CDR3 length is 13 residues.

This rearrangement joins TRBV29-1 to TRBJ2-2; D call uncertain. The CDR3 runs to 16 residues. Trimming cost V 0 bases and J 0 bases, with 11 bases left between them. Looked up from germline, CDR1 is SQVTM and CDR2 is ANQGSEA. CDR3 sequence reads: CSVEEARPANTGELFF. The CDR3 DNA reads TGCAGCGTTGAAGAGGCGCGGCCCGCGAACACCGGGGAGCTGTTTTTT.

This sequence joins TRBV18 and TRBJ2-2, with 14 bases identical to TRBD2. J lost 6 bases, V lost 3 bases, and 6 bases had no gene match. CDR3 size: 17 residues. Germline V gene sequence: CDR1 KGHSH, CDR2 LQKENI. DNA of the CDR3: TGTGCCAGCTCACCGGGACTAGCGGGAGACGGTCCCGGGGAGCTGTTTTTT. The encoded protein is CASSPGLAGDGPGELFF. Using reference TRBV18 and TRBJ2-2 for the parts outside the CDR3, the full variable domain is NAGVMQNPRHLVRRRGQEARLRCSPMKGHSHVYWYRQLPEEGLKFMVYLQKENIIDESGMPKERFSAEFPKEGPSILRIQQVVRGDSAAYFCASSPGLAGDGPGELFFGEGSRLTVL.

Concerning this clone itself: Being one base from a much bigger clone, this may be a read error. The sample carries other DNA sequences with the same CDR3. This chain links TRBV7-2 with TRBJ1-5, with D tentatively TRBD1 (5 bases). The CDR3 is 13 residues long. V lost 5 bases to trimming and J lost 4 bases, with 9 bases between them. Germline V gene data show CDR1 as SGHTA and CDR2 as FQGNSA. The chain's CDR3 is CASSPGRNQPQHF. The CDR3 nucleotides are TGTGCCAGCAGCCCAGGGAGGAATCAGCCCCAGCATTTT.

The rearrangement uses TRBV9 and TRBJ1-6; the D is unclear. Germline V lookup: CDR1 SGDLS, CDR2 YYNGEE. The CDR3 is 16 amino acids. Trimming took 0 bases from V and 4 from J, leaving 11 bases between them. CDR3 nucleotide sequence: TGTGCCAGCAGCGTAGATTCGGTGGCGTATAATTCACCCCTCCACTTT. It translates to CASSVDSVAYNSPLHF.

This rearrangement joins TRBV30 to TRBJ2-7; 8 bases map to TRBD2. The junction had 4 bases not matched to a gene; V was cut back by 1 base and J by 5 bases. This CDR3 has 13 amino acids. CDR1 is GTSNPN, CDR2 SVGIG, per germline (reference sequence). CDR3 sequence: CAWSGFSGNEQYF. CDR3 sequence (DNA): TGTGCCTGGAGTGGTTTTAGCGGGAACGAGCAGTACTTC.

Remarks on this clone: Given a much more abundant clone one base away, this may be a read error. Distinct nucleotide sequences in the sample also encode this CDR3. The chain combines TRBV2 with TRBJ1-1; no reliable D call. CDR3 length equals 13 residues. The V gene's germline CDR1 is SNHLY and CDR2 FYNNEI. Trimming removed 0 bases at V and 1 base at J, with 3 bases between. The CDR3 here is CASSEAGNTEAFF. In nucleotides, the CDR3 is TGTGCCAGCAGTGAAGCGGGGAACACTGAAGCTTTCTTT.

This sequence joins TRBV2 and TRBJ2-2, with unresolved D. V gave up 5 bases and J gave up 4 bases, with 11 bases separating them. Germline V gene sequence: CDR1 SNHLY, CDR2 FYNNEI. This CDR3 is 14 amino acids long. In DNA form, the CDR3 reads TGTGCCAGCAGTCCTCCCGGATTCACCGGGGAGCTGTTTTTT. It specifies CASSPPGFTGELFF.

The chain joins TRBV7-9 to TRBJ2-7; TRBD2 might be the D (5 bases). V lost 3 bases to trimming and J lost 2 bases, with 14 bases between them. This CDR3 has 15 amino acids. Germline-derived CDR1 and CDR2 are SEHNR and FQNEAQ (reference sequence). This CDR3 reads CASSFGLTATYEQYF. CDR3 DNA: TGTGCCAGCAGCTTCGGACTGACTGCGACCTACGAGCAGTACTTC.

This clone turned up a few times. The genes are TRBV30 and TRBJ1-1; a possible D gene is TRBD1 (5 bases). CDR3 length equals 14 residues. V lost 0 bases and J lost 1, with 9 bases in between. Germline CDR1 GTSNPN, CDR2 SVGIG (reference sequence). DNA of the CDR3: TGTGCCTGGAGTGTCAAAAGGGGGAACACTGAAGCTTTCTTT. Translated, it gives CAWSVKRGNTEAFF.

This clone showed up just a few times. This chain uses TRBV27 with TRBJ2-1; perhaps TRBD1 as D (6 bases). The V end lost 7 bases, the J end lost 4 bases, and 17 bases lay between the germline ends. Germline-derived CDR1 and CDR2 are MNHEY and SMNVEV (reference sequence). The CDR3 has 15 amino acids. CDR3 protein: CASKQQGLLYNEQFF. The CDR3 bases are TGTGCCAGCAAGCAACAGGGTTTACTTTACAATGAGCAGTTCTTC.